These 7 T cell receptor beta chains were all obtained from the same sample, sequenced in a study of siplizumab effects on memory and regulatory T cells. Libraries were prepared by immunoSEQ multiplex PCR; TCRdb keeps only in-frame clonotypes and omits some of them. Of some 41,000 clones listed, 70% to 90% are singletons. Sample: naive CD4+ T cells sorted from blood. The source is a human donor in good health.

The chain couples TRBV6-5 to TRBJ2-3; D is uncertain. The germline V and J ends were trimmed by 6 bases and 2 bases, with 12 bases remaining between them. CDR1 is MNHEY, CDR2 SVGAGI, per germline. CDR3 length: 14 amino acids. For the CDR3, the DNA is TGTGCCAGCAGCGCCACCCATTTCACAGATACGCAGTATTTT. Protein sequence: CASSATHFTDTQYF.

The J gene is TRBJ2-1, the V gene TRBV7-3, with TRBD2 matching over 10 bases. The junction had 8 bases not matched to a gene; V was cut back by 8 bases and J by 1 base. Germline V gene data show CDR1 as SGHTA and CDR2 as FQGTGA. The CDR3 is made up of 16 amino acids. CDR3 protein: CASCPVAGGSYNEQFF. The CDR3 DNA follows: TGTGCCAGCTGTCCGGTAGCGGGAGGTTCCTACAATGAGCAGTTCTTC.

V is TRBV6-5 and J is TRBJ1-2, with 8 bases lining up with TRBD1. Germline-derived CDR1 and CDR2 are MNHEY and SVGAGI. The V gene end was trimmed by 6 bases and the J gene end by 8 bases; junction bases not matched to a gene: 2. The CDR3 length is 11 residues. In DNA form, the CDR3 reads TGTGCCAGCAGAACAGGGGGAGGCTACACCTTC. This translates into CASRTGGGYTF.

The genes are TRBV7-9 and TRBJ1-5; D may be TRBD1 (6 bases). The CDR3 spans 15 residues. Trimming took off 0 bases at V and 7 bases at J, with 13 bases between the two ends. Germline V CDR1 and CDR2: SEHNR, FQNEAQ (reference sequence). Here the CDR3 DNA reads TGTGCCAGCAGCTTAGCGACAGGTCATGGACAGCCCCAGCATTTT. It encodes CASSLATGHGQPQHF.

V usage is TRBV6-6 and J usage is TRBJ1-4; 8 nucleotides line up with TRBD1. This CDR3 is built from 14 residues. The junction had 6 bases not matched to a gene; V was cut back by 4 bases and J by 8 bases. Germline V lookup: CDR1 MNHNY, CDR2 SVGAGI (reference sequence). Here the CDR3 DNA reads TGTGCCAGCAGTTTACAGGGGGGCGAGGAAAAACTGTTTTTT. This encodes CASSLQGGEEKLFF.

J is TRBJ1-5 and V is TRBV6-5; 8 positions match TRBD1. The J segment lost 6 bases and the V segment lost 5 bases, leaving 6 bases of the junction unmatched. Germline V lookup: CDR1 MNHEY, CDR2 SVGAGI. The CDR3 has 14 amino acids. The CDR3 loop reads CASSEQGGAQPQHF. CDR3 nucleotide sequence: TGTGCCAGCAGTGAACAGGGGGGGGCTCAGCCCCAGCATTTT.

This clone was seen only once. The chain uses TRBV7-2 and TRBJ2-2; D might be TRBD1 (6 bases). Germline V gene data show CDR1 as SGHTA and CDR2 as FQGNSA. This CDR3 comprises 14 residues. V lost 3 bases to trimming and J lost 3 bases, with 8 bases between them. The CDR3 is CASSLSGDTGELFF. The CDR3 DNA is TGTGCCAGCAGCTTGTCAGGGGACACCGGGGAGCTGTTTTTT.